This T cell receptor beta chain was captured in a study of cytomegalovirus exposure and HLA in healthy donors. Primers included in the PCR were 60 Vbeta and 13 Jbeta primers. Assay used: immunoSEQ multiplex PCR; TCRdb lists only in-frame clones, some missing. The repertoire holds under 150,000 clones, about 69% seen once, with 1.6% in the top ten. This clonotype was sampled from a woman younger than 30 in good health and CMV-seronegative. The sequenced sample consisted of PBMCs.

The DNA for the CDR3 is TGTGCCAGCAGCTCGGAGGGGACGGGCGGCTACACCTTC. Translating gives CASSSEGTGGYTF. The genes are TRBV11-2 and TRBJ1-2; maybe TRBD1 (5 bases). Trimming pared 4 bases from V and 8 bases from J, leaving 14 bases between. Looked up from germline, CDR1 is SGHAT and CDR2 is FQNNGV. The CDR3 is made up of 13 amino acids. The full variable domain, rest sourced from reference TRBV11-2 and TRBJ1-2, is EAGVAQSPRYKIIEKRQSVAFWCNPISGHATLYWYQQILGQGPKLLIQFQNNGVVDDSQLPKDRFSAERLKGVDSTLKIQPAKLEDSAVYLCASSSEGTGGYTFGSGTRLTVV.